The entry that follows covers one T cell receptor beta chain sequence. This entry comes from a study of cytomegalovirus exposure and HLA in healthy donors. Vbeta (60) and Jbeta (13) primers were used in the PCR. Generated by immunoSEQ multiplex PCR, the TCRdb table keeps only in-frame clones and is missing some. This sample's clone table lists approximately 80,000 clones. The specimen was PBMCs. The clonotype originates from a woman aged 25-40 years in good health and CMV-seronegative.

This CDR3 is CASSPTGTEAFF. CDR3 DNA sequence: TGTGCCAGCAGCCCAACAGGGACTGAAGCTTTCTTT. V usage is TRBV13 and J usage is TRBJ1-1, with D perhaps matching TRBD1 (6 bases). Germline V CDR1 and CDR2: PRHDT, FYEKMQ (reference sequence). This CDR3 has 12 residues. Trimming pared 5 bases from V and 5 bases from J, leaving 9 bases between.